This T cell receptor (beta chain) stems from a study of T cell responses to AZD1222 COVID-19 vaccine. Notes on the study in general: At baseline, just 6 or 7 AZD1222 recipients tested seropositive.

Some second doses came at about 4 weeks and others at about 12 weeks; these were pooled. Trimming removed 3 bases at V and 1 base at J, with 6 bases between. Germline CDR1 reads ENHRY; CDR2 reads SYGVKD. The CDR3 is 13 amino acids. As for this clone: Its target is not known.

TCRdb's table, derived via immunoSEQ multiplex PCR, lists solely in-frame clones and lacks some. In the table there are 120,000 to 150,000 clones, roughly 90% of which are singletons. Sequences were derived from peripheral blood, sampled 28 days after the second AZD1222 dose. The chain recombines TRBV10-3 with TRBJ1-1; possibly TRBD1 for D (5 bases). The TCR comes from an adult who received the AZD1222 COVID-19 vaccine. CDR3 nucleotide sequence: TGTGCCATCAGTGATCAGGGGAACACTGAAGCTTTCTTT. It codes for CAISDQGNTEAFF.